The 22 T cell receptor beta chains below all came from one sample that was sequenced in a study of PD-1 blockade in classical Hodgkin lymphoma. Profiling relied on immunoSEQ multiplex PCR, and the TCRdb table lists in-frame clones only, not all of them. In the table there are some 34,000 clones, around 74% of which are singletons. Specified time point: cycle 4 day 1 (C4D1), after less than seven weeks of nivolumab. With no exception, relapse followed autologous stem cell transplantation in all patients, and brentuximab vedotin exposure varied. The sequenced sample was peripheral blood mononuclear cells (PBMCs), obtained before the fourth cycle of nivolumab. These receptors were taken from a human donor with classical Hodgkin lymphoma.

This clone is medium-sized in the sample. This same CDR3 is encoded by further DNA sequences in the sample. The rearrangement joins TRBV7-9 to TRBJ1-1; TRBD1 is a possible D gene (6 bases). This CDR3 region has 14 residues. Germline assignment: CDR1 SEHNR and CDR2 FQNEAQ (reference sequence). Trimming took off 5 bases at V and 1 base at J, with 11 bases between the two ends. The CDR3 sequence: CASSPRTENTEAFF. The CDR3 region has the DNA TGTGCCAGCAGCCCTAGGACAGAGAACACTGAAGCTTTCTTT.

The J gene is TRBJ2-3, the V gene TRBV5-4, with a weak D call TRBD1 (5 bases). CDR3 length equals 15 residues. Trimming removed 0 bases at V and 2 bases at J, with 10 bases between. Germline values: CDR1 SGHNT, CDR2 YYREEE (reference sequence). In DNA, the CDR3 is TGTGCCAGCAGCTTGGATACAGGAGCCACAGATACGCAGTATTTT. It codes for CASSLDTGATDTQYF.

This clone was observed a handful of times. V gene TRBV19 combines with J gene TRBJ2-3; D perhaps matches TRBD1 (5 bases). The germline V gene encodes CDR1 LNHDA and CDR2 SQIVND (reference sequence). Between the trimmed V and J ends, which lost 7 bases and 0 bases, there was a span of 11 bases. The length of the CDR3 is 14 residues. The CDR3 reads CASKTQASTDTQYF. The CDR3 DNA is TGTGCCAGTAAAACACAGGCTAGCACAGATACGCAGTATTTT.

This clone was counted a few times. CDR3 loop: CASSLSGDGTEAFF. In DNA form, the CDR3 reads TGTGCCAGCAGCTTATCAGGGGATGGGACTGAAGCTTTCTTT. V is TRBV11-3 and J is TRBJ1-1; D possibly corresponds to TRBD1 (6 bases). This CDR3 has 14 amino acids. Germline V lookup: CDR1 SGHNT, CDR2 YENEEA. Trimming shortened V by 2 bases and J by 5 bases, and 12 bases separated the two germline ends. Looking up the rest from reference TRBV11-3 and TRBJ1-1 gives the full variable domain: EAGVVQSPRYKIIEKKQPVAFWCNPISGHNTLYWYLQNLGQGPELLIRYENEEAVDDSQLPKDRFSAERLKGVDSTLKIQPAELGDSAVYLCASSLSGDGTEAFFGQGTRLTVV.

This clone was detected a few times. The V and J genes are TRBV30 and TRBJ2-7, with D unresolved. Trimming took off 8 bases at V and 0 bases at J, with 14 bases between the two ends. Looked up from germline, CDR1 is GTSNPN and CDR2 is SVGIG (reference sequence). The CDR3 loop spans 13 amino acids. The DNA for the CDR3 is TGTGCCGTGAGATCAGAAAACTCCTACGAGCAGTACTTC. This encodes CAVRSENSYEQYF.

This clone was detected only a few times. The rearrangement uses TRBV4-3 and TRBJ1-4, with a weak D call TRBD1 (6 bases). Trimming pared 1 base from V and 1 base from J, leaving 7 bases between. From germline, CDR1 is LGHNA and CDR2 YSLEER. The CDR3 contains 15 residues. CDR3 residues: CASSQGRGTNEKLFF. CDR3 bases: TGCGCCAGCAGCCAAGGCAGGGGAACTAATGAAAAACTGTTTTTT.

This clone occurred once. The V and J genes are TRBV5-4 and TRBJ2-2, with 9 positions matching TRBD2. Germline lookup yields CDR1 SGHNT and CDR2 YYREEE (reference sequence). Germline trimming cut 0 bases from V and 1 base from J; bases unmatched to any gene: 7. The CDR3 is 18 residues long. In DNA, the CDR3 is TGTGCCAGCAGCTTGGCAGGACTAGCGAATATGAACACCGGGGAGCTGTTTTTT. This codes for CASSLAGLANMNTGELFF.

CDR3 in DNA: TGTGCCAGCAGCCGCAGGGGGGGCACGACAGATACGCAGTATTTT. Translated: CASSRRGGTTDTQYF. V is TRBV11-3 and J is TRBJ2-3; the D call may be TRBD1 or TRBD2 (7 bases each). Germline assignment: CDR1 SGHNT and CDR2 YENEEA. The CDR3 loop spans 15 amino acids. The ends were cut back, 5 bases at V and 3 bases at J, with 15 bases in the middle. Full variable domain (missing parts from reference TRBV11-3 and TRBJ2-3): EAGVVQSPRYKIIEKKQPVAFWCNPISGHNTLYWYLQNLGQGPELLIRYENEEAVDDSQLPKDRFSAERLKGVDSTLKIQPAELGDSAVYLCASSRRGGTTDTQYFGPGTRLTVL.

The chain carries TRBV19 and TRBJ2-6, with 7 bases matching TRBD2. After removal of 1 base from V and 0 bases from J, the junction contained 0 bases not matched to a gene. Looked up from germline, CDR1 is LNHDA and CDR2 is SQIVND (reference sequence). This CDR3 region has 16 residues. The chain's CDR3 is CASSIGGGSGANVLTF. The DNA for the CDR3 is TGTGCCAGTAGTATAGGGGGGGGCTCTGGGGCCAACGTCCTGACTTTC.

V usage is TRBV13 and J usage is TRBJ1-4; D call uncertain. The CDR3 has 15 amino acids. Per the germline V gene, CDR1 is PRHDT and CDR2 is FYEKMQ (reference sequence). V lost 1 base, J lost 4 bases, and 10 bases lay in between. CDR3 nucleotides: TGTGCCAGCAGCTTAGACGGTGGGATTAATGAAAAACTGTTTTTT. It translates to CASSLDGGINEKLFF.

This clone has a handful of counts. The chain is built from TRBV7-9 and TRBJ2-5, with 11 nucleotides matching TRBD2. This CDR3 contains 16 residues. Looked up from germline, CDR1 is SEHNR and CDR2 is FQNEAQ (reference sequence). V trimming: 4 bases; J trimming: 1 base; junction bases outside the gene matches: 5. CDR3 in amino acids: CASSSIAGGSQETQYF. The CDR3 coding sequence is TGTGCCAGCAGCTCAATAGCGGGAGGGTCCCAAGAGACCCAGTACTTC.

The count of this clone is one. Written as DNA, the CDR3 is TGTGCCAGCAGCACCGACACTGAAGCTTTCTTT. Its translation: CASSTDTEAFF. V and J are TRBV28 and TRBJ1-1; D unresolved. CDR3 size: 11 residues. With 6 bases removed from V and 3 bases from J, the gap between germline ends came to 5 bases. Looked up from germline, CDR1 is MDHEN and CDR2 is SYDVKM.

The chain recombines TRBV7-2 with TRBJ1-4, with a tentative D call TRBD1 (5 bases). Germline V gene lookup returns CDR1 SGHTA and CDR2 FQGNSA. This CDR3 is built from 14 residues. Trimming cost V 7 bases and J 8 bases, with 17 bases left between them. In DNA, the CDR3 is TGTGCCAGCACCGATGGGGGAGGTAGAGAAAAACTGTTTTTT. Translating it yields CASTDGGGREKLFF.

The J gene is TRBJ2-1, the V gene TRBV19; D gene uncertain. Germline V gene sequence: CDR1 LNHDA, CDR2 SQIVND (reference sequence). Trimming removed 5 bases from V and 4 bases from J, with 6 bases in between. The CDR3 contains 12 residues. CDR3 coding DNA: TGTGCCAGTAGTGTGGGATACAATGAGCAGTTCTTC. Protein sequence: CASSVGYNEQFF.

This rearrangement joins TRBV7-2 to TRBJ1-6; TRBD1 matches at 7 bases. The V and J ends lost 5 bases and 7 bases, in that order; junction bases with no gene match: 8. Looked up from germline, CDR1 is SGHTA and CDR2 is FQGNSA. This CDR3 has 15 residues. DNA of the CDR3: TGTGCCAGCAGCCAATCGCCAGGGGGGAATTCACCCCTCCACTTT. Encoded protein: CASSQSPGGNSPLHF.

This clone has a single count. The chain employs TRBV5-1 and TRBJ2-5; the match to TRBD2 covers 8 bases. The CDR3 is 16 amino acids. Trimming at V came to 4 bases and at J to 2 bases, leaving 10 bases not matched to a gene. Germline V gene lookup returns CDR1 SGHRS and CDR2 YFSETQ. The CDR3 here is CASSPGNSGVQETQYF. The DNA of the CDR3 is TGCGCCAGCAGCCCAGGGAATAGCGGGGTTCAAGAGACCCAGTACTTC.

The J gene is TRBJ2-1, the V gene TRBV6-6; 8 nucleotides match TRBD2. This CDR3 region has 13 residues. After removal of 4 bases from V and 8 bases from J, the junction contained 4 bases not matched to a gene. Germline V gene sequence: CDR1 MNHNY, CDR2 SVGAGI (reference sequence). Here the CDR3 DNA reads TGTGCCAGCAGTTCGACGGGGGGGCATGAGCAGTTCTTC. This sequence encodes CASSSTGGHEQFF.

This chain joins TRBV9 and TRBJ2-3, with D possibly being TRBD1 (6 bases). Trimming stripped 4 bases from V and 2 bases from J, with 11 bases between. Germline V gene data show CDR1 as SGDLS and CDR2 as YYNGEE. CDR3 length: 14 residues. This CDR3 reads CASSIRDNTDTQYF. In nucleotides, the CDR3 is TGTGCCAGCAGCATCCGGGACAACACAGATACGCAGTATTTT.

The chain employs TRBV27 and TRBJ1-1; D gene unclear. Germline V lookup: CDR1 MNHEY, CDR2 SMNVEV (reference sequence). CDR3 size: 13 residues. Trimming removed 2 bases from V and 2 bases from J, with 6 bases in between. The CDR3 region is CASSLDQNTEAFF. For the CDR3, the DNA is TGTGCCAGCAGTTTAGATCAAAACACTGAAGCTTTCTTT.

This clone turned up a few times. The V call is TRBV7-9, the J call TRBJ1-5; D uncertain. Per germline, CDR1 SEHNR and CDR2 FQNEAQ (reference sequence). This CDR3 has 14 amino acids. The V and J ends lost 2 bases and 0 bases respectively, with 5 bases between them. The CDR3 DNA reads TGTGCCAGCAGCTTAACAGCTAGCAATCAGCCCCAGCATTTT. Encoded protein: CASSLTASNQPQHF.

V is TRBV7-2 and J is TRBJ2-7; 10 bases agree with TRBD2. V shed 5 bases and J 3 bases; nucleotides not matched to a gene: 4. The CDR3 runs 14 residues. CDR1 and CDR2 (germline): SGHTA, FQGNSA. CDR3 bases: TGTGCCAGCAGCCAACTAGCGGGGCTCTACGAGCAGTACTTC. It codes for CASSQLAGLYEQYF.

Only a few counts were recorded for this clone. The CDR3 nucleotides are TGTGCCAGCAGCTTAGCGGAGGAGGAAGGCTCTGGAAACACCATATATTTT. This sequence encodes CASSLAEEEGSGNTIYF. This chain links TRBV7-6 with TRBJ1-3, with unresolved D. CDR1 SGHVS and CDR2 FNYEAQ come from the germline V gene. V was pared by 0 bases and J by 0 bases, with 12 bases between. CDR3 length: 17 residues.